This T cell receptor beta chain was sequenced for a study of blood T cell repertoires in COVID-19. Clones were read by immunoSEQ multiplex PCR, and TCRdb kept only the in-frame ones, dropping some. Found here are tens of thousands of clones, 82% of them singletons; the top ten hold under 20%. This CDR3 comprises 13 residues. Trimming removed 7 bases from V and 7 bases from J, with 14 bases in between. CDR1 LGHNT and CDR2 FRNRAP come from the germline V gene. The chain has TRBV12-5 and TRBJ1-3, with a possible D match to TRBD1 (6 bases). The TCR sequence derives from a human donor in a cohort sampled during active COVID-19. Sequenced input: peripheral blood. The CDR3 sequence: CASAMGGRNTIYF. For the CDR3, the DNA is TGTGCTAGTGCCATGGGGGGGCGGAACACCATATATTTT. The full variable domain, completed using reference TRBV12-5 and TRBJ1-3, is DARVTQTPRHKVTEMGQEVTMRCQPILGHNTVFWYRQTMMQGLELLAYFRNRAPLDDSGMPKDRFSAEMPDATLATLKIQPSEPRDSAVYFCASAMGGRNTIYFGEGSWLTVV.